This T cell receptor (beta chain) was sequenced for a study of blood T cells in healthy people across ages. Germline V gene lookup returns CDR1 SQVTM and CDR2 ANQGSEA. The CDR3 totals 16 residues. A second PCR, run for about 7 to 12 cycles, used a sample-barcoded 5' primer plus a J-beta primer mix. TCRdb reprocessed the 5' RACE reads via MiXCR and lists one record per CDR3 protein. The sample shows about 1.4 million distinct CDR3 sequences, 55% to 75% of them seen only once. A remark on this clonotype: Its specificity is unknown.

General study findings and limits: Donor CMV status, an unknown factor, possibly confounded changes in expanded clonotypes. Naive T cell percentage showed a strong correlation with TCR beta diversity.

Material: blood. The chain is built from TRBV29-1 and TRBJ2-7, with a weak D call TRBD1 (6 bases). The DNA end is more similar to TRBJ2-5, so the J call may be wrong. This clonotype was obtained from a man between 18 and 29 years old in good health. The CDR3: CSVQTVGRGVRETQYF. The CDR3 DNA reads TGCAGCGTTCAAACTGTGGGCAGGGGAGTTCGAGAGACCCAGTACTTC.